Presented here are 25 T cell receptor beta chains from one specimen sequenced in a study of blood T cells in healthy people across ages. Through a sample-barcoded 5' primer and a J-beta primer mix, a second PCR was run for about 6 to 11 cycles. TCRdb reprocessed the 5' RACE reads with MiXCR, giving one entry per CDR3 protein. This table has over 700,000 distinct CDR3 sequences, about 48% appearing once. Sequencing used blood. The receptors shown here come from an elderly man in good health.

This chain joins TRBV7-2 and TRBJ2-3; D is undetermined. CDR3 length: 12 residues. CDR1 is SGHTA and CDR2 is FQGNSA in the germline V gene. Trimming took off 5 bases at V and 7 bases at J, with 10 bases between the two ends. The CDR3 loop reads CASSPPQNTQYF. Here the CDR3 DNA reads TGTGCCAGCAGCCCGCCCCAGAATACGCAGTATTTT. Based on the CDR3 plus reference TRBV7-2 and TRBJ2-3, the full variable domain is GAGVSQSPSNKVTEKGKDVELRCDPISGHTALYWYRQSLGQGLEFLIYFQGNSAPDKSGLPSDRFSAERTGGSVSTLTIQRTQQEDSAVYLCASSPPQNTQYFGPGTRLTVL.

This clonotype was picked up one time. The V and J genes are TRBV9 and TRBJ2-1; tentatively, D is TRBD2 (5 bases). This CDR3 contains 14 residues. Germline lookup yields CDR1 SGDLS and CDR2 YYNGEE. Trimming cost V 0 bases and J 9 bases, with 13 bases left between them. The DNA for the CDR3 is TGTGCCAGCAGCGTAGCCTCTAGCTCGGTTGAGCAGTTCTTC. Residues: CASSVASSSVEQFF.

This clonotype was observed once. V and J are TRBV5-1 and TRBJ2-4; no firm D call. The CDR3 has 15 residues. V lost 0 bases, J lost 2 bases, and 9 bases lay in between. Germline CDR1 is SGHRS and CDR2 is YFSETQ. The CDR3 here is CASSLGWIPKNIQYF. The CDR3 DNA is TGCGCCAGCAGCTTGGGATGGATCCCCAAAAACATTCAGTACTTC.

A note on this clonotype: Being one base from a much bigger clone, this may be a read error. The rearrangement joins TRBV27 to TRBJ1-2; no reliable D call. Germline V gives CDR1 MNHEY, CDR2 SMNVEV (reference sequence). This CDR3 has 14 amino acids. The V and J ends lost 5 bases and 4 bases respectively, with 14 bases between them. DNA for the CDR3: TGTGCCAGCAGTGCTTCCGCCTCCGTCTATGGCTACACCTTC. Its protein product is CASSASASVYGYTF.

The chain uses TRBV7-3 and TRBJ2-1; tentatively, D is TRBD2 (6 bases). Trimming removed 0 bases at V and 4 bases at J, with 13 bases between. Germline loops: CDR1 SGHTA, CDR2 FQGTGA. This CDR3 region has 16 residues. This CDR3 is CASSLTGGKIYNEQFF. For the CDR3, the DNA is TGTGCCAGCAGCTTAACGGGAGGAAAGATATACAATGAGCAGTTCTTC.

The V and J genes are TRBV12-3 or TRBV12-4 and TRBJ2-6, with D unclear. CDR3 length: 15 residues. The ends were cut back, 6 bases at V and 0 bases at J, with 9 bases in the middle. CDR3 amino acids: CASSLTNSGANVLTF. The DNA of the CDR3 is TGTGCCAGCAGCCTTACTAACTCTGGGGCCAACGTCCTGACTTTC.

This clonotype was counted a single time. The rearrangement joins TRBV10-3 to TRBJ2-5, with unresolved D. The closer fit of TRBJ2-7 to the DNA end suggests the J call may be wrong. This CDR3 region has 15 residues. Germline V gives CDR1 ENHRY, CDR2 SYGVKD. The CDR3, as DNA: TGTGCCATCAGTGAGTCGACTGGCGGAGTGTACGAGCAGTACTTC. This encodes CAISESTGGVYEQYF.

Only a few counts were recorded for this clonotype. The chain carries TRBV12-3 or TRBV12-4 and TRBJ2-7; 10 bases are a match to TRBD2. This CDR3 has 16 residues. With 5 bases clipped from V and 3 bases from J, the junction kept 10 bases outside the gene matches. CDR3 sequence: CASSPETSGPVYEQYF. CDR3 DNA: TGTGCCAGCAGTCCGGAGACTAGCGGGCCGGTCTACGAGCAGTACTTC.

The chain couples TRBV7-2 to TRBJ2-3; D is ambiguous. Germline V gene sequence: CDR1 SGHTA, CDR2 FQGNSA. The CDR3 runs 13 residues. V gave up 3 bases and J gave up 0 bases, with 4 bases separating them. Here the CDR3 reads CASSFQSTDTQYF. The CDR3 DNA is TGTGCCAGCAGCTTTCAAAGCACAGATACGCAGTATTTT.

The chain joins TRBV28 to TRBJ2-7; TRBD1 matches 9 bases. CDR1 is MDHEN and CDR2 is SYDVKM in the germline V gene. CDR3 size: 17 residues. V was pared by 2 bases and J by 6 bases, with 14 bases of the junction left unmatched. CDR3 sequence (DNA): TGTGCCAGCAGTTTAGTGGGGGGCGGGACAGGGCTCCTCGAGCAGTACTTC. This sequence encodes CASSLVGGGTGLLEQYF. Together with reference TRBV28 and TRBJ2-7, the CDR3 gives the full variable domain: DVKVTQSSRYLVKRTGEKVFLECVQDMDHENMFWYRQDPGLGLRLIYFSYDVKMKEKGDIPEGYSVSREKKERFSLILESASTNQTSMYLCASSLVGGGTGLLEQYFGPGTRLTVT.

The chain carries TRBV14 and TRBJ2-1; possible D gene TRBD1, 5 bases. CDR1 and CDR2 from the germline V gene are SGHDN and FVKESK. The CDR3 has 17 residues. V lost 0 bases and J lost 1, with 13 bases in between. CDR3 coding DNA: TGTGCCAGCAGCCAAGACTTCAGGGCTAAATCCTACAATGAGCAGTTCTTC. It codes for CASSQDFRAKSYNEQFF.

V and J are TRBV12-3 or TRBV12-4 and TRBJ2-7; D is possibly TRBD1 or TRBD2 (5 bases each). The CDR3 has 20 amino acids. With 0 bases removed from V and 0 bases from J, the gap between germline ends came to 24 bases. Written as DNA, the CDR3 is TGTGCCAGCAGTTTAGCCCTTGACGGTCCCATAGGGACGAGCTCCTACGAGCAGTACTTC. This translates into CASSLALDGPIGTSSYEQYF.

This chain uses TRBV13 with TRBJ2-7, with unresolved D. The CDR3 is 13 residues long. Germline values: CDR1 PRHDT, CDR2 FYEKMQ (reference sequence). V was cut by 1 base and J by 3 bases, with 7 bases left in between. CDR3 DNA sequence: TGTGCCAGCAGCTTAGAAGCTGACTACGAGCAGTACTTC. As protein: CASSLEADYEQYF.

The chain uses TRBV20-1 and TRBJ2-7, with TRBD2 matching over 12 bases. Germline CDR1 DFQATT, CDR2 SNEGSKA (reference sequence). The CDR3 spans 15 residues. The trim removed 3 bases at V and 3 bases at J, leaving 6 bases unmatched. CDR3 DNA sequence: TGCAGTGCTAGTGGACTAGCGGGGTCTCTCTACGAGCAGTACTTC. Translating gives CSASGLAGSLYEQYF.

The rearrangement uses TRBV21-1 and TRBJ2-3; the D segment call TRBD1 is taken from the table without a DNA check. TRBV21-1 is a pseudogene segment. The CDR3 runs 12 residues. The CDR3 DNA follows: TGTGCCACCGGGACAGGGAACAGAGACGCGTATTTT. It yields the protein CATGTGNRDAYF.

This clonotype has more than one count but fewer than ten. The rearrangement joins TRBV7-2 to TRBJ2-2, with D possibly TRBD1 on 6 matching bases. Trimming stripped 5 bases from V and 5 bases from J, with 15 bases between. CDR1 is SGHTA and CDR2 is FQGNSA in the germline V gene. The CDR3 has 15 amino acids. Here the CDR3 DNA reads TGTGCCAGCAGCCTAGACAGGAGTTCTACCGGGGAGCTGTTTTTT. This sequence encodes CASSLDRSSTGELFF.

Points on this clonotype: Germline is not matched at one junction end, which may reflect a read error. This sequence joins TRBV7-3 and TRBJ2-1, with 7 nucleotides matching TRBD2. From germline, CDR1 is SGHTA and CDR2 FQGTGA. The CDR3 length is 16 residues. Written as DNA, the CDR3 is TGTACCAGCAGCCCTAGGGCGGGAGTCTCCTACAATGAGCAGTTCTTC. Translating gives CTSSPRAGVSYNEQFF.

CDR3 DNA: TGTGCCAGCAGCTTGATCCCGGGGGGACCGGGACGTAGCAACCTACCCACAGATACGCAGTATTTT. Protein sequence: CASSLIPGGPGRSNLPTDTQYF. The chain has TRBV13 and TRBJ2-3, with 7 bases lining up with TRBD2. CDR1 PRHDT and CDR2 FYEKMQ come from the germline V gene (reference sequence). This CDR3 is 22 amino acids long. Trimming cost V 3 bases and J 2 bases; bases outside gene matches: 26.

The gene calls are TRBV19 and TRBJ2-1, with TRBD2 matching over 15 bases. This CDR3 has 20 residues. V was pared by 4 bases and J by 2 bases, with 12 bases of the junction left unmatched. Per the germline V gene, CDR1 is LNHDA and CDR2 is SQIVND (reference sequence). CDR3 protein: CASSRIPGLAGGGAYNEQFF. For the CDR3, the DNA is TGTGCCAGTAGTAGGATACCGGGACTAGCGGGAGGTGGAGCCTACAATGAGCAGTTCTTC.

The chain uses TRBV7-9 and TRBJ1-5, with a weak D call TRBD1 (6 bases). Germline-derived CDR1 and CDR2 are SEHNR and FQNEAQ (reference sequence). The CDR3 extends over 14 amino acids. The germline V and J ends were trimmed by 5 bases and 6 bases, with 14 bases remaining between them. The CDR3 DNA sequence: TGTGCCAGCAGCCGGGGGGGGCCCCCTCAGCCCCAGCATTTT. Protein: CASSRGGPPQPQHF.

V usage is TRBV5-1 and J usage is TRBJ2-7; either TRBD1 or TRBD2 may fit D (5 bases each). V lost 0 bases and J 1 base, leaving 14 bases between the germline ends. The CDR3 runs 16 residues. Germline CDR1 SGHRS, CDR2 YFSETQ. CDR3: CASSLELWDGSYEQYF. DNA of the CDR3: TGCGCCAGCAGCTTGGAGTTGTGGGACGGGTCCTACGAGCAGTACTTC.

This clonotype was picked up many times. The chain has TRBV20-1 and TRBJ1-4, with 7 nucleotides matching TRBD1. The CDR3 runs to 13 residues. J gave up 7 bases and V 6 bases, and 8 bases lay outside the gene matches. Germline assignment: CDR1 DFQATT and CDR2 SNEGSKA (reference sequence). This CDR3 reads CSARPGQLEKLFF. The CDR3 DNA reads as TGCAGTGCGCGACCGGGACAGCTTGAAAAACTGTTTTTT.

V gene TRBV20-1 combines with J gene TRBJ2-7; D may match TRBD1 or TRBD2 (5 bases each). The V end was cut by 4 bases, the J end by 3 bases, with 19 bases between. Germline V lookup: CDR1 DFQATT, CDR2 SNEGSKA (reference sequence). The CDR3 runs 15 residues. The CDR3 sequence is CSAKSARDLHYEQYF. The CDR3 bases are TGCAGTGCTAAGTCCGCCCGGGACCTCCACTACGAGCAGTACTTC.

The chain couples TRBV29-1 to TRBJ2-1; a weak D match, TRBD2 (5 bases). With 6 bases removed from V and 6 bases from J, the gap between germline ends came to 18 bases. The CDR3 is made up of 14 amino acids. Looked up from germline, CDR1 is SQVTM and CDR2 is ANQGSEA. CDR3 region: CSVAARTPINEQFF. In nucleotides, the CDR3 is TGCAGCGTCGCCGCTCGGACTCCCATCAATGAGCAGTTCTTC.

The rearrangement uses TRBV29-1 and TRBJ2-1, with TRBD1 matching over 9 bases. V gave up 0 bases and J gave up 6 bases; unmatched junction bases: 12. Germline-derived CDR1 and CDR2 are SQVTM and ANQGSEA. The CDR3 has 17 residues. The CDR3 region is CSVEEGQGSIYTNEQFF. The CDR3, as DNA: TGCAGCGTTGAAGAGGGACAGGGCTCCATCTACACCAATGAGCAGTTCTTC.